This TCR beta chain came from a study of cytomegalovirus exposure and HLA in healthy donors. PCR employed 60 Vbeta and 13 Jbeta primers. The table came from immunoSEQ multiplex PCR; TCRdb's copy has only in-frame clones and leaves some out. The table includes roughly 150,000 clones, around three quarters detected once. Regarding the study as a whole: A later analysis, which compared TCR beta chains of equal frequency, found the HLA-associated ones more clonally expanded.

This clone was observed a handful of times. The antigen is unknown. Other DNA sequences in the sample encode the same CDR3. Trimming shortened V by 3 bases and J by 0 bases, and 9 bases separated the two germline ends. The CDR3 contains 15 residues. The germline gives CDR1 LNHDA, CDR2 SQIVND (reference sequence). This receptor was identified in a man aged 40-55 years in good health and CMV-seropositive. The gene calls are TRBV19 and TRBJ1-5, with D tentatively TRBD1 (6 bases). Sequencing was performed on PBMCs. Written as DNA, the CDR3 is TGTGCCAGTAGTATGGGGGGGGCTAGCAATCAGCCCCAGCATTTT. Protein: CASSMGGASNQPQHF.